This entry concerns a single T cell receptor beta chain. The antigen is unknown. These data are taken from a study of cytomegalovirus exposure and HLA in healthy donors. Overall study results and limits: The study reported that TCR beta sequences accurately predicted HLA-A and HLA-B alleles in most subjects. Sequencing had likely introduced a cluster of highly shared sequence variants as an artifact.

In the PCR, 60 Vbeta and 13 Jbeta primers were used. Original handling: Later, roughly 80 million unique TCR beta chains were counted in an analysis, and some 9.9 million of them were shared. Libraries were prepared by immunoSEQ multiplex PCR; TCRdb keeps only in-frame clonotypes and omits some of them. Clone size and V and J calls were adopted from that table, with D and trimming inferred from the DNA. The data contain 110,000 to 150,000 clones, about a tenth of them singletons. Despite likely unrecorded immune exposures, the donors were nominally healthy at the time of sampling. The origin of this receptor is a male donor in good health and CMV-seronegative. Sequencing input: PBMCs.

The CDR3 DNA follows: TGTGCCAGCAGCCCCGAGGAGGGGCCTTATAGCAATCAGCCCCAGCATTTT. Protein: CASSPEEGPYSNQPQHF. This chain links TRBV5-4 with TRBJ1-5; D may be TRBD1 (5 bases). V lost 4 bases and J 0 bases, leaving 17 bases between the germline ends. Germline-derived CDR1 and CDR2 are SGHNT and YYREEE (reference sequence). This CDR3 has 17 residues.